This TCR beta chain emerged from a study of cytomegalovirus exposure and HLA in healthy donors. Broader study findings: In a later analysis, an Asian-associated ancestry cluster reportedly showed fewer N-insertions than the roughly 730-donor mean. A prior analysis recorded that most TCR beta V segments were productive about 87% or about 30% of the time.

The germline CDR1 and CDR2 sequences are SGHTA and FQGNSA. Trimming at V came to 5 bases and at J to 6 bases, leaving 5 bases not matched to a gene. This CDR3 has 14 amino acids. Donors were nominally healthy when sampled, though unrecorded immune exposures were likely. Amplification used 60 Vbeta primers and 13 Jbeta primers. Original methodology: Approximately 83 million unique TCR beta chains, some 11 million shared, were counted in a later analysis. Data came from immunoSEQ multiplex PCR; TCRdb stores just in-frame clones and leaves some out. That table gives V, J and clone size, and the DNA gave D and trimming. The repertoire consists of about 140,000 clones, with around four fifths occurring once and the leading ten covering approximately 1.5%. About this clone itself: What it binds is unknown.

The source material was PBMCs. The chain has TRBV7-2 and TRBJ1-2; 11 nucleotides agree with TRBD1. The sequence was obtained from a woman between 35 and 50 years old in good health and CMV-seronegative. This CDR3 reads CASSGQGARHGYTF. The CDR3 bases are TGTGCCAGCAGCGGACAGGGGGCGCGTCATGGCTACACCTTC.